These 27 T cell receptor beta chains originate from one sample sequenced in a study of blood T cell repertoires in COVID-19 (dated by TCRdb to 2018 to 2020). Library prep was done by the immunoSEQ multiplex PCR assay. Held by TCRdb, this immuneACCESS table contains in-frame sequences only and omits some clones. Under half of the omission traces to an unresolved V gene where checked; the cause of the rest is unknown. The sample table contains roughly 150,000 clones; only one count was recorded for roughly 79% of them. About 8.6% of the sample is taken by the ten largest. The sample taken for sequencing was peripheral blood. The receptors stem from a man aged 50 to 60 with active or convalescent COVID-19.

The chain links TRBV28 to TRBJ1-2; tentative D call: TRBD1 (6 bases). Trimming cost V 8 bases and J 5 bases, with 18 bases left between them. Germline V gives CDR1 MDHEN, CDR2 SYDVKM. The CDR3 contains 14 residues. For the CDR3, the DNA is TGTGCCAGCCGTGCGGGGGGCGGCGATTATGGCTACACCTTC. It is translated as CASRAGGGDYGYTF.

This clone was found once. The CDR3 region has the DNA TGTGCCAGCAGCCAGACTAGCGGGAGAGGAACCTACAATGAGCAGTTCTTC. This codes for CASSQTSGRGTYNEQFF. The chain joins TRBV4-2 to TRBJ2-1; TRBD2 matches 12 bases. The CDR3 extends over 17 amino acids. The J segment lost 2 bases and the V segment lost 3 bases, leaving 5 bases of the junction unmatched. Germline CDR1 is LGHNA and CDR2 is YNFKEQ.

This chain links TRBV6-4 with TRBJ1-1; unclear D gene. The CDR3 is 15 amino acids. CDR1 is MRHNA and CDR2 is SNTAGT in the germline V gene. Deletions cut 5 bases from V and 0 bases from J, with 13 bases between. The CDR3 coding sequence is TGTGCCAGCAGTACGTCAGAGGGCGTGAACACTGAAGCTTTCTTT. Protein product: CASSTSEGVNTEAFF.

V is TRBV29-1 and J is TRBJ1-2; a weak D match, TRBD1 (5 bases). CDR3 size: 13 residues. Germline CDR1 and CDR2: SQVTM and ANQGSEA. Trimming left V 0 bases short and J 4 bases short, with 9 bases between. The CDR3, as DNA: TGCAGCGTTGAAGAAGAAGGGGCCTATGGCTACACCTTC. Protein product: CSVEEEGAYGYTF.

The genes are TRBV19 and TRBJ2-3, with 7 bases lining up with TRBD1. The CDR3 runs 17 residues. The germline V gene has CDR1 LNHDA and CDR2 SQIVND (reference sequence). J was trimmed by 5 bases and V by 5 bases; bases with no gene match: 16. For the CDR3, the DNA is TGTGCCAGTAGTCCCCTGCCGAACAGGGGCATTAAAGATACGCAGTATTTT. The encoded protein is CASSPLPNRGIKDTQYF.

The chain recombines TRBV19 with TRBJ2-1; possibly TRBD1 for D (5 bases). CDR1 is LNHDA and CDR2 is SQIVND in the germline V gene (reference sequence). Trimming pared 4 bases from V and 4 bases from J, leaving 11 bases between. The CDR3 length is 14 residues. Written as DNA, the CDR3 is TGTGCCAGTAGTAAAAGGACAACATACAATGAGCAGTTCTTC. Protein: CASSKRTTYNEQFF.

This chain links TRBV9 with TRBJ2-1; perhaps TRBD1 as D (6 bases). Trimming stripped 4 bases from V and 6 bases from J, with 14 bases between. Germline V gene sequence: CDR1 SGDLS, CDR2 YYNGEE. The CDR3 contains 14 residues. The CDR3 region is CASSLRGGSNEQFF. The CDR3 DNA reads as TGTGCCAGCAGCCTGCGTGGGGGCAGCAATGAGCAGTTCTTC.

The chain recombines TRBV19 with TRBJ2-7, with a weak D call TRBD1 (5 bases). This CDR3 comprises 15 residues. Trimming took off 6 bases at V and 0 bases at J, with 15 bases between the two ends. CDR1 is LNHDA, CDR2 SQIVND, per germline (reference sequence). CDR3 loop: CASRQGQESSYEQYF. The CDR3, as DNA: TGTGCCAGTAGGCAGGGCCAGGAAAGCTCCTACGAGCAGTACTTC.

This rearrangement joins TRBV3-1 (or the pseudogene TRBV3-2) to TRBJ2-5; possible D gene TRBD2, 6 bases. Germline V gene data show CDR1 as LGHDT and CDR2 as YNNKEL (reference sequence). This CDR3 spans 15 amino acids. V lost 1 base, J lost 1 base, and 10 bases lay in between. CDR3 protein: CASSQVGGFQETQYF. In DNA form, the CDR3 reads TGTGCCAGCAGCCAAGTTGGGGGGTTCCAAGAGACCCAGTACTTC.

The chain couples TRBV7-2 to TRBJ1-5, with 9 bases lining up with TRBD1. From germline, CDR1 is SGHTA and CDR2 FQGNSA. This CDR3 region has 16 residues. V gave up 4 bases and J gave up 0 bases; unmatched junction bases: 4. For the CDR3, the DNA is TGTGCCAGCAGCTCGCGGACAGGGGATAGCAATCAGCCCCAGCATTTT. This translates into CASSSRTGDSNQPQHF. Combining the CDR3 with reference TRBV7-2 and TRBJ1-5 gives the whole variable domain GAGVSQSPSNKVTEKGKDVELRCDPISGHTALYWYRQSLGQGLEFLIYFQGNSAPDKSGLPSDRFSAERTGGSVSTLTIQRTQQEDSAVYLCASSSRTGDSNQPQHFGDGTRLSIL.

This clone was counted only a few times. This chain's CDR3 is CASSGSQRGNEQFF. CDR3 sequence (DNA): TGTGCCAGCAGCGGATCCCAAAGGGGCAATGAGCAGTTCTTC. The V and J genes are TRBV9 and TRBJ2-1; weak D call: TRBD1 (5 bases). The CDR3 has 14 amino acids. CDR1 and CDR2 (germline): SGDLS, YYNGEE. Trimming shortened V by 3 bases and J by 6 bases, and 13 bases separated the two germline ends.

V gene TRBV27 combines with J gene TRBJ2-7; 9 bases map to TRBD1. The J segment lost 6 bases and the V segment lost 3 bases, leaving 15 bases of the junction unmatched. Germline V gene lookup returns CDR1 MNHEY and CDR2 SMNVEV (reference sequence). CDR3 length: 17 residues. Here the CDR3 reads CASSFLFETGGMAEQYF. DNA for the CDR3: TGTGCCAGCAGTTTCCTATTCGAGACAGGGGGGATGGCCGAGCAGTACTTC.

The chain uses TRBV28 and TRBJ2-1, with a tentative D call TRBD2 (6 bases). This CDR3 is built from 15 residues. Trimming pared 4 bases from V and 7 bases from J, leaving 17 bases between. Per the germline V gene, CDR1 is MDHEN and CDR2 is SYDVKM. The CDR3: CASSSHGGDFNEQFF. The CDR3 coding sequence is TGTGCCAGCAGTTCCCACGGCGGGGACTTTAATGAGCAGTTCTTC.

The chain carries TRBV6-5 and TRBJ2-7, with 9 bases aligning to TRBD1. CDR3 size: 15 residues. The V and J ends lost 6 bases and 1 base, in that order; junction bases with no gene match: 7. Germline-derived CDR1 and CDR2 are MNHEY and SVGAGI. CDR3 residues: CASSDRQGGSYEQYF. The CDR3 nucleotides are TGTGCCAGCAGCGATAGACAGGGGGGATCCTACGAGCAGTACTTC.

The chain carries TRBV5-1 and TRBJ2-1; D remains unclear. This CDR3 has 15 residues. Per the germline V gene, CDR1 is SGHRS and CDR2 is YFSETQ. Trimming took off 0 bases at V and 6 bases at J, with 13 bases between the two ends. CDR3 residues: CASSLVSGHSNEQFF. Here the CDR3 DNA reads TGCGCCAGCAGCTTGGTTTCAGGTCATAGCAATGAGCAGTTCTTC.

This chain joins TRBV7-3 and TRBJ1-3; tentative D call: TRBD1 (5 bases). V was shortened by 3 bases and J by 0 bases, with 9 bases between the two germline ends. The germline CDR1 and CDR2 sequences are SGHTA and FQGTGA. CDR3 length: 15 residues. CDR3 residues: CASSLGPGSGNTIYF. The CDR3, as DNA: TGTGCCAGCAGCTTGGGGCCGGGCTCTGGAAACACCATATATTTT.

This clone was counted between two and nine times. The chain uses TRBV6-1 and TRBJ1-3; D remains unclear. Per the germline V gene, CDR1 is MNHNS and CDR2 is SASEGT. The CDR3 has 14 residues. Trimming removed 1 base from V and 2 bases from J, with 6 bases in between. The CDR3 sequence: CASSEGSTGNTIYF. Written as DNA, the CDR3 is TGTGCCAGCAGTGAAGGGAGCACTGGAAACACCATATATTTT.

The rearrangement uses TRBV5-6 and TRBJ1-4, with 7 bases lining up with TRBD1. Germline CDR1 and CDR2: SGHDT and YYEEEE. V shed 4 bases, J shed 6 bases, and the junction held 6 bases outside the gene matches. The CDR3 is 14 residues long. The CDR3 coding sequence is TGTGCCAGCAGCGGCCTAGGGGGCGATGAAAAACTGTTTTTT. Translation: CASSGLGGDEKLFF.

The CDR3 loop reads CASSLGDRNVLLNYGYTF. The CDR3 bases are TGCGCCAGCAGCTTGGGGGACAGAAATGTCCTTCTTAACTATGGCTACACCTTC. The chain employs TRBV5-1 and TRBJ1-2; TRBD1 agrees at 7 bases. Germline V lookup: CDR1 SGHRS, CDR2 YFSETQ. The CDR3 loop spans 18 amino acids. The V segment lost 0 bases and the J segment 1 base; nucleotides outside the gene matches: 12.

J is TRBJ2-7 and V is TRBV23-1; D might be TRBD2 (6 bases). TRBV23-1 counts as an open reading frame of uncertain function. The CDR3 runs 16 residues. The V end lost 0 bases, the J end lost 3 bases, and 15 bases lay between the germline ends. The CDR3 DNA follows: TGCGCCAGCAGTCAATCGGGACTCCTTCGACTCTACGAGCAGTACTTC. Its protein product is CASSQSGLLRLYEQYF.

This clone was counted only a few times. The CDR3 is CASSVLGEGAEKLFF. Here the CDR3 DNA reads TGTGCCAGCAGCGTCCTAGGAGAAGGGGCTGAAAAACTGTTTTTT. The rearrangement links TRBV9 to TRBJ1-4, with D maybe TRBD1 (5 bases). V shed 2 bases and J shed 7 bases, with 15 bases lying between them. The germline CDR1 and CDR2 sequences are SGDLS and YYNGEE. This CDR3 region has 15 residues.

The chain joins TRBV6-5 to TRBJ1-1, with TRBD1 matching over 7 bases. Germline CDR1 reads MNHEY; CDR2 reads SVGAGI. Trimming cost V 4 bases and J 10 bases; bases outside gene matches: 12. There are 14 residues in the CDR3. CDR3 residues: CASSSPPPTGRAFF. The CDR3 DNA follows: TGTGCCAGCAGTTCCCCACCCCCGACAGGGCGAGCTTTCTTT.

This clone was detected a few times. The chain links TRBV7-8 to TRBJ1-5, with a tentative D call TRBD1 (5 bases). V was pared by 4 bases and J by 2 bases, with 12 bases between. Germline CDR1 reads SGHVS; CDR2 reads FQNEAQ. CDR3 length equals 15 residues. The CDR3 spells CASSWGLGGNQPQHF. DNA for the CDR3: TGTGCCAGCAGCTGGGGACTCGGGGGCAATCAGCCCCAGCATTTT.

The V and J genes are TRBV27 and TRBJ2-1; D not certain. The CDR3 contains 15 residues. Germline-derived CDR1 and CDR2 are MNHEY and SMNVEV (reference sequence). V was cut by 4 bases and J by 0 bases, with 10 bases left in between. CDR3 protein: CASSYRAPSYNEQFF. DNA for the CDR3: TGTGCCAGCAGTTACCGAGCGCCCTCCTACAATGAGCAGTTCTTC.

This clone has a single count. For the CDR3, the DNA is TGCAGTGCTGGGGGGGAAAGCGGCTACACCTTC. Protein sequence: CSAGGESGYTF. V usage is TRBV20-1 and J usage is TRBJ1-2; D possibly corresponds to TRBD1 (5 bases). Germline V gene data show CDR1 as DFQATT and CDR2 as SNEGSKA (reference sequence). The V end was cut by 5 bases, the J end by 8 bases, with 12 bases between. This CDR3 region has 11 residues.

This chain joins TRBV29-1 and TRBJ2-5; D remains unclear. This CDR3 is built from 16 residues. Germline lookup yields CDR1 SQVTM and CDR2 ANQGSEA. The V end was cut by 0 bases, the J end by 1 base, with 15 bases between. CDR3 amino acids: CSVEDLSEGTQETQYF. For the CDR3, the DNA is TGCAGCGTTGAAGATCTAAGCGAAGGTACCCAAGAGACCCAGTACTTC.

This clone was recorded once. The CDR3 region is CASTGRLYNEQFF. The CDR3 DNA sequence: TGTGCCAGCACTGGCAGGCTCTACAATGAGCAGTTCTTC. This chain joins TRBV13 and TRBJ2-1; D gene uncertain. The CDR3 runs to 13 residues. V lost 7 bases and J 3 bases, leaving 10 bases between the germline ends. The germline gives CDR1 PRHDT, CDR2 FYEKMQ (reference sequence).